This T cell receptor (beta chain) was sequenced in a study of T-cell memory formation after mild COVID-19. Overall study context: The two donors had largely donor-specific TCR clusters.

TCRdb reanalysed the 5' RACE reads using MiXCR and keeps one entry per CDR3 protein. Of roughly 110,000 distinct CDR3 sequences listed, under 15% are singletons. The CDR3 spans 14 residues. Deletions cut 5 bases from V and 5 bases from J, with 16 bases between. CDR1 is SGHVS, CDR2 FNYEAQ, per germline. The chain is built from TRBV7-6 and TRBJ2-7; TRBD2 might be the D (5 bases). The sample comprised PBMCs or a T cell subset sorted from them (not recorded which). The TCR was taken from a man aged 18-30 years who had mild COVID-19 (a few samples of this study predate the infection). Cell type and time point are not known. CDR3: CASSERDAGDEQYF. The DNA for the CDR3 is TGTGCCAGCAGCGAACGGGATGCCGGGGACGAGCAGTACTTC.